This is a list of T cell receptor beta chains from one sample in a study of blood T cells in healthy people across ages. In TCRdb, the 5' RACE reads were re-called with MiXCR into one record per CDR3 protein. The table shows roughly 1.4 million distinct CDR3 sequences, with 59% occurring only once. The sequencing sample was made of blood. The receptors shown here come from a young man in good health. The CDR3 runs from the conserved cysteine through the conserved F or W. D genes are given only for firm matches. Size tells how often a clone was seen (once, few, many) or the class of an expanded clone, and some rows leave it out.

NA	TRBV12-3/TRBV12-4	few	TRBJ1-1	TGTGCCAGCAGTTTTTTGAGCACTGAAGCTTTCTTT	CASSFLSTEAFF
NA	TRBV29-1	few	TRBJ2-3	TGCAGCGTGGGAGGTTCTTACACAGATACGCAGTATTTT	CSVGGSYTDTQYF
TRBD2	TRBV15	NA	TRBJ2-1	TGTGCCACCAGCCCGTGGGGCGGGGGGACCTACAATGAGCAGTTCTTC	CATSPWGGGTYNEQFF
TRBD2	TRBV29-1	few	TRBJ2-1	TGCAGCGTTGAAGATCTACTAGCGAGCTCCTACAATGAGCAGTTCTTC	CSVEDLLASSYNEQFF
NA	TRBV29-1	NA	TRBJ2-7	TGCAGCGTTGGTGTGTTAGGGGTATGCGAGCAGTACTTC	CSVGVLGVCEQYF
NA	TRBV5-1	NA	TRBJ2-3	TGCGCCAGCAGCCCGGCCGCGGCAATCACTTCAGATACGCAGTATTTT	CASSPAAAITSDTQYF
NA	TRBV6-1	NA	TRBJ2-1	TGTGCCAGCAGTGAAACCGGACCGGCCCTGTGTGGGCAGTTCTTC	CASSETGPALCGQFF
NA	TRBV6-4	NA	TRBJ1-1	TGTGCCAGCAGTGACTCGGCCCTAGGGTTTACTGAAGCTTTCTTT	CASSDSALGFTEAFF
TRBD1	TRBV9	few	TRBJ1-1	TGTGCCAGCAGCGTACGACAGGGAGGGCCGAACACTGAAGCTTTCTTT	CASSVRQGGPNTEAFF
TRBD2	TRBV5-1	NA	TRBJ2-7	TGCGCCAGCAGCTTGAGCGGTTGGGCTAGCGGCTACGAGCAGTACTTC	CASSLSGWASGYEQYF
NA	TRBV4-2	NA	TRBJ2-7	TGTGCCAGCAGCCAAGACTGGCGGGCCGAGGAGCAGTACTTC	CASSQDWRAEEQYF
TRBD2	TRBV7-6	NA	TRBJ2-1	TGTGCCAGCAGCTTAAGCGGGGCGTATGAGCAGTTCTTC	CASSLSGAYEQFF
TRBD1	TRBV9	NA	TRBJ1-2	TGTGCCAGCAGCGCCGCCATAGGACAGGGGGCTGACTATGGCTACACCTTC	CASSAAIGQGADYGYTF
TRBD2	TRBV4-2	NA	TRBJ2-5	TGTGCCAGCAGCCGTGCTAGCGGGAGCTTTAGGGGAGAGACCCAGTACTTC	CASSRASGSFRGETQYF
NA	TRBV18	NA	TRBJ2-5	TGTGCCAGCTCACAAAACAGGGGACTCCAAGAGACCCAGTACTTC	CASSQNRGLQETQYF
TRBD1	TRBV2	NA	TRBJ1-5	TGTGCCAGCAATCGGGACAGGGGTGGCCAGCCCCAGCATTTT	CASNRDRGGQPQHF
TRBD1	TRBV9	NA	TRBJ1-2	TGTGCCAGCAGCACCTCCGGGACAGGGGGCGCGGAGGGCTACACCTTC	CASSTSGTGGAEGYTF
TRBD1	TRBV6-2/TRBV6-3	NA	TRBJ2-3	TGTGCCAGCAGTTACTTGACAGGGTTCGCAGATACGCAGTATTTT	CASSYLTGFADTQYF
NA	TRBV6-5	few	TRBJ2-4	TGTGCCAGCAGTAGCTCTACGTCGCAGGGAGACATTCAGTACTTC	CASSSSTSQGDIQYF
TRBD2	TRBV29-1	few	TRBJ2-1	TGCAGCCCAAGGACTAGCGGGAAGTCTGGCGATGAGCAGTTCTTC	CSPRTSGKSGDEQFF
NA	TRBV12-3/TRBV12-4	NA	TRBJ1-4	TGTGCCAGCAGTATTTCTAATGAAAAACTGTTTTTT	CASSISNEKLFF
NA	TRBV2	NA	TRBJ2-7	TGTGCCAGCAACCCAGCTCAGGACACAACCTACGAGCAGTACTTC	CASNPAQDTTYEQYF
TRBD2	TRBV20-1	NA	TRBJ2-5	TGCAGTGCTAGGGATCGGTCTAGCGGGAGGGGCGGGGAGACCCAGTACTTC	CSARDRSSGRGGETQYF
NA	TRBV4-1	NA	TRBJ1-1	TGCGCCAGCAGCCAAGAGCCGGGGACGGCTGAAGCTTTCTTT	CASSQEPGTAEAFF
TRBD2	TRBV10-3	few	TRBJ2-7	TGTGCCATCAGTGAGCGTGGGACTAGCGGGAGCTACGAGCAGTACTTC	CAISERGTSGSYEQYF
TRBD1	TRBV12-3/TRBV12-4	few	TRBJ2-5	TGTGCCAGCAGTCGGGACAGCCCCCAAGAGACCCAGTACTTC	CASSRDSPQETQYF